This T cell receptor beta chain was retrieved from a study of technical replicates of blood from several donors. Generated by immunoSEQ multiplex PCR, the TCRdb table keeps only in-frame clones and is missing some. The sample records roughly 48,000 clones, around 90% being singletons. This clone was found once. Germline V gene data show CDR1 as SGHTA and CDR2 as FQGNSA. V lost 5 bases, J lost 2 bases, and 10 bases lay in between. CDR3 length equals 13 residues. This sequence originates from a human donor in good health. Some clones in this sample may be carry-over from other donors' samples. The sequencing input was PBMCs. J is TRBJ2-7 and V is TRBV7-2; D perhaps matches TRBD2 (5 bases). The CDR3 region is CASSPSTPYEQYF. CDR3 DNA sequence: TGTGCCAGCAGCCCTAGCACTCCCTACGAGCAGTACTTC.